This T cell receptor (beta chain) was identified during a study of blood T cells in healthy people across ages. Study information: Every two T cells gave about one barcoded beta molecule via template switching.

Researchers collected about 9.7 milliliters of peripheral blood from every single donor. Every sample gave at least 5 micrograms of total RNA when it was extracted. Study-wide findings and caveats: Roughly linear declines in TCR beta diversity per million T cells occurred with age.

The CDR3 has 13 amino acids. V shed 0 bases and J 8 bases; nucleotides not matched to a gene: 3. Per the germline V gene, CDR1 is SGHRS and CDR2 is YFSETQ. A remark on this clonotype: The target antigen is unknown.

A sample-barcoded 5' primer and a J-beta primer mix were used in a second PCR of about 7 to 12 cycles. MiXCR, applied by TCRdb to the 5' RACE reads, yields one record per CDR3 protein. In the table there are about 780,000 distinct CDR3 sequences, around half of which are singletons. Sequenced material: blood. The clonotype originates from a man older than 75 in good health. The chain carries TRBV5-1 and TRBJ2-3, with 7 bases aligning to TRBD2. This CDR3 is CASSLAGGSTQYF. The CDR3 DNA sequence: TGCGCCAGCAGCTTGGCCGGGGGGAGTACGCAGTATTTT. The full variable domain, rest sourced from reference TRBV5-1 and TRBJ2-3, is KAGVTQTPRYLIKTRGQQVTLSCSPISGHRSVSWYQQTPGQGLQFLFEYFSETQRNKGNFPGRFSGRQFSNSRSEMNVSTLELGDSALYLCASSLAGGSTQYFGPGTRLTVL.